This TCR beta chain comes out of a study of cytomegalovirus exposure and HLA in healthy donors. Germline lookup yields CDR1 SGDLS and CDR2 YYNGEE. This CDR3 comprises 16 residues. V shed 3 bases and J 5 bases; nucleotides not matched to a gene: 10. The study's findings and limits: TCR beta V- and J-gene trimming, according to a later analysis, was linked to a missense DCLRE1C variant.

Vbeta (60) and Jbeta (13) primers were used in the PCR. The table came from immunoSEQ multiplex PCR; TCRdb's copy has only in-frame clones and leaves some out. The data hold roughly 160,000 clones, with just under 80% observed a single time. This clone was detected a few times. Its specificity is not known. The material sequenced was PBMCs. The chain couples TRBV9 to TRBJ2-1; TRBD2 aligns across 8 bases. The source is a woman between 45 and 60 years old in good health and CMV-seropositive. CDR3 coding DNA: TGTGCCAGCAGCGCCGCCCGGGGACTAGGCGACAATGAGCAGTTCTTC. Its protein is CASSAARGLGDNEQFF.